The sequence of this T cell receptor beta chain was determined in a study of patients and donors after allogeneic stem cell transplantation. Using its own MiXCR run on the RT-PCR reads, TCRdb lists one record per CDR3 protein. The table lists over 150,000 distinct CDR3 sequences, about 32% of them singletons. Sequenced: blood, either unsorted or a sorted T cell fraction (not recorded which). This clonotype was obtained from a human donor who was either an allogeneic HSCT recipient or a stem cell or donor lymphocyte infusion donor (not recorded which). It is not recorded whose cells these are; they may come from a transplant donor.

The CDR3 DNA is TGCAGTGCTCCTCGGCGGGACTACAATGAGCAGTTCTTC. It yields the protein CSAPRRDYNEQFF. The V call is TRBV20-1, the J call TRBJ2-1, with D tentatively TRBD2 (6 bases). Germline V gives CDR1 DFQATT, CDR2 SNEGSKA (reference sequence). Trimming removed 5 bases at V and 3 bases at J, with 11 bases between. The CDR3 spans 13 residues.